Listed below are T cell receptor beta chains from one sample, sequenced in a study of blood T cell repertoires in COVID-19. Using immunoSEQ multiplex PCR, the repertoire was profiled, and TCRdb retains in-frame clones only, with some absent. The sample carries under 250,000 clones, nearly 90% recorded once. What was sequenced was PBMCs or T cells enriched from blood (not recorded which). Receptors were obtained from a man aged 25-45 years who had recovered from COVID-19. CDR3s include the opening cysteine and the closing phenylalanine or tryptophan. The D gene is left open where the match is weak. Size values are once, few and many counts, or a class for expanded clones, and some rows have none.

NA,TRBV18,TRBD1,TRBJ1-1,TGTGCCAGCTCACTTCACAGGGGGGCTGAAGCTTTCTTT,CASSLHRGAEAFF
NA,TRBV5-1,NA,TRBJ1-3,TGCGCCAGCAGCCTCTTCGCTGGAAACACCATATATTTT,CASSLFAGNTIYF
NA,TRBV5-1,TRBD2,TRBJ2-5,TGCGCCAGCAGCTTTGGGAGCGGGGGGTCAGAGACCCAGTACTTC,CASSFGSGGSETQYF
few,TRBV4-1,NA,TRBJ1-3,TGCGCCAGCAGCGAAGGGTTAAGGGAGCCATCTGGAAACACCATATATTTT,CASSEGLREPSGNTIYF
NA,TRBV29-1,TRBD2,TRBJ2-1,TGCAGCGTTGAACTGCGGGAGCTTCAGTACAATGAGCAGTTCTTC,CSVELRELQYNEQFF
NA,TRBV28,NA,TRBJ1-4,TGTGCCAGCAGTTTCCAGGGGACTAATGAAAAACTGTTTTTT,CASSFQGTNEKLFF
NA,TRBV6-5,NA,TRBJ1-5,TGTGCCAGCAGTCCCGCCGGGGGCAATCAGCCCCAGCATTTT,CASSPAGGNQPQHF
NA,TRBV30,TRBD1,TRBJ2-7,TGTGCCTGGAGCCGGGGACAGGCCCCTTTGGGTGAGCAGTACTTC,CAWSRGQAPLGEQYF
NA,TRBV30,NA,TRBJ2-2,TGTGCCTGGACCGGGGGCGGGGAGCTGTTTTTT,CAWTGGGELFF
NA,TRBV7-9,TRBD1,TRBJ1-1,TGTGCCAGCAGCTTAGCCTTCCCGGACAGGGGGCAAACTGAAGCTTTCTTT,CASSLAFPDRGQTEAFF
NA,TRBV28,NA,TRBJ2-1,TGTGCCAGCAGTCCGACAAGGCCCCCTCGGAATGAGCAGTTCTTC,CASSPTRPPRNEQFF
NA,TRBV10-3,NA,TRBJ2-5,TGTGCCATCAGTGAGTCGAAAGCTCTCAACTTC,CAISESKALNF
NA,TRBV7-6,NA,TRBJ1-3,TGTGCCGGCGGGGATCGAAACACCATATATTTT,CAGGDRNTIYF
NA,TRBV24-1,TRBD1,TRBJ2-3,TGTGCCACCAGTCCCAGGGGGACAGGGGTAACAGATACGCAGTATTTT,CATSPRGTGVTDTQYF
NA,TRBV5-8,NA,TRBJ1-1,TGTGCCAGCACCTGGGGGAGGGGATGGAACACTGAAGCTTTCTTT,CASTWGRGWNTEAFF
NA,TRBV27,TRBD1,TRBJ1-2,TGTGCCAGCAGTCAATCCACCCCGACAGGGTTGAACTATGGCTACACCTTC,CASSQSTPTGLNYGYTF
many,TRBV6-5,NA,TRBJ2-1,TGTGCCAGCAAGTCGGGTCTAGAGGGCTACAATGAGCAGTTCTTC,CASKSGLEGYNEQFF
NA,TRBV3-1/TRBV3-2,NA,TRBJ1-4,TGTGCCAGCAGCCACAGTGAAAAACTGTTTTTT,CASSHSEKLFF
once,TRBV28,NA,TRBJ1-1,TGTGCCAGCAATAATAGGGGGTTTGAAGCTTTCTTT,CASNNRGFEAFF
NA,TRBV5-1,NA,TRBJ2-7,TGCGCCAGCAGCTTTGGGCAGGGTGGTACCTACGAGCAGTACTTC,CASSFGQGGTYEQYF
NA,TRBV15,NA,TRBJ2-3,TGTGCCACCAGCAGAGAAAAAAGCTCTCCTACAGATACGCAGTATTTT,CATSREKSSPTDTQYF
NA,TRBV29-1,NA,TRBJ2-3,TGCAGCGCCCGGGCAGGGGGCACAGATACGCAGTATTTT,CSARAGGTDTQYF
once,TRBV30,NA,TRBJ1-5,TGTGCCTGGAGTTCCCCCTATCAGCCCCAGCATTTT,CAWSSPYQPQHF
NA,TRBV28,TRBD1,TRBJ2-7,TGTGCCAGCAGTGGACAGGGAGGAGGTTCGTACGAGCAGTACTTC,CASSGQGGGSYEQYF
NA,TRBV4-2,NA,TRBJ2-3,TGTGCCAGCAGCATCCCGGGGGCAGATACGCAGTATTTT,CASSIPGADTQYF
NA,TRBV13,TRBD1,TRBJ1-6,TGTGCCAGCCCAATTCCAGGGACAGGGCGTAACGGGGATAATTCACCCCTCCACTTT,CASPIPGTGRNGDNSPLHF
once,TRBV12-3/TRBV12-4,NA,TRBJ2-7,TGTGCCAGCAGTTTAGGTCGGGGGACCGACCAGTACTTC,CASSLGRGTDQYF
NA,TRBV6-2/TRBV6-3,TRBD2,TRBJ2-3,TGTGCCAGCAGTTACTCGACTAGCGGGTACACAGATACGCAGTATTTT,CASSYSTSGYTDTQYF